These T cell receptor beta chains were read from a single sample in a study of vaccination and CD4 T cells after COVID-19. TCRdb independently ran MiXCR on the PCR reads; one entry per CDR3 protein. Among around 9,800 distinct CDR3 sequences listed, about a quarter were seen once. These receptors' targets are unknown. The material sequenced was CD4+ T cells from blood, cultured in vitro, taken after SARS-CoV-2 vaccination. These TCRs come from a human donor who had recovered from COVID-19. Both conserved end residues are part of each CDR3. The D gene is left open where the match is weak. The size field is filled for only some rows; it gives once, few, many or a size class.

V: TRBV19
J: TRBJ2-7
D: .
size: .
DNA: TGTGCCAGTAGTATAGATCTCTGGAGGGAGCAGTACTTC
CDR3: CASSIDLWREQYF

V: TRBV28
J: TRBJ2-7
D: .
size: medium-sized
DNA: TGTGCCAGCGGCGACATCCTCTACGAGCAGTACTTC
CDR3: CASGDILYEQYF

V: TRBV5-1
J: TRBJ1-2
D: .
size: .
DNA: TGCGCCAGCAGCTTCGGGGCAGTCTATGGCTACACCTTC
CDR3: CASSFGAVYGYTF

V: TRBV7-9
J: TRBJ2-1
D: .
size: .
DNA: TGTGCCAGCAGCTTAGTACTAGGGGCAGCCTACAATGAGCAGTTCTTC
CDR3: CASSLVLGAAYNEQFF

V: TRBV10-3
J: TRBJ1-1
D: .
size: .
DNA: TGTGCCATCAGTGGGGTTTCGGACAGCACTGAAGCTTTCTTT
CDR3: CAISGVSDSTEAFF

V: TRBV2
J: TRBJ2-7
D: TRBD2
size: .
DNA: TGTGCCAGCAGGACCACTAGCGGAGGCTACGAGCAGTACTTC
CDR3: CASRTTSGGYEQYF

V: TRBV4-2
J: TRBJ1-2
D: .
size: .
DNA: TGTGCCAGCAGCCAAGATCTAGTAAGCAGTACAACTAACTATGGCTACACCTTC
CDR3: CASSQDLVSSTTNYGYTF

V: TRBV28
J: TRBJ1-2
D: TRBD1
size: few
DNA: TGTGCCAGCAGTTCTCCCGGGACAGGGGAAGAGTATGGCTACACCTTC
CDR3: CASSSPGTGEEYGYTF

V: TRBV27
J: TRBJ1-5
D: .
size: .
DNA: TGTGCCAGCAGTTTAAGTCTGAGGCTCGGCAATCAGCCCCAGCATTTT
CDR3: CASSLSLRLGNQPQHF

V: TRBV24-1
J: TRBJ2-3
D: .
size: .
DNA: TGTGCCACCAGTGAGCCGCACTCAAAGGGCAACCGCACAGATACGCAGTATTTT
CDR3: CATSEPHSKGNRTDTQYF

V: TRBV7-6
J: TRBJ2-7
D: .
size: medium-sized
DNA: TGTGCCAGCAGCTTAGGAGGGAGTAACGAGCAGTACTTC
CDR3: CASSLGGSNEQYF

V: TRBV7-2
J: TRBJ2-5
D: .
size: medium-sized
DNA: TGTGCCAGCAGCTTAAATCAGGCAGAGACCCAGTACTTC
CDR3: CASSLNQAETQYF

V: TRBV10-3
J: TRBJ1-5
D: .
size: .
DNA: TGTGCCATCAGCGACAAAGGGAATCAGCCCCAGCATTTT
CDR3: CAISDKGNQPQHF

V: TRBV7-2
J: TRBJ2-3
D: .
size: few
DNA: TGTGCCAGCAGCCCACCCTTTACAGGGCTCAGCACAGATACGCAGTATTTT
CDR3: CASSPPFTGLSTDTQYF

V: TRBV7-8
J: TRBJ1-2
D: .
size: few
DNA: TGTGCCAGCAGCTTCGCCGGGGACCAAATCTATGGCTACACCTTC
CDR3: CASSFAGDQIYGYTF

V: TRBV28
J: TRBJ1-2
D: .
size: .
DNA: TGTGCCAGCAGTCCCTTCCAGGGGTCCGTGGGGAAATTAGCCTATGGCTACACCTTC
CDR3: CASSPFQGSVGKLAYGYTF

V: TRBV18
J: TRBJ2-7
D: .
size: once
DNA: TGTGCCAGCTCAGAAGACATGTACGAGCAGTACTTC
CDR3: CASSEDMYEQYF

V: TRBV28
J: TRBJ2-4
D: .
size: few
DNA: TGTGCCAGCAGCTTAGCTAGGAACATTCAGTACTTC
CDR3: CASSLARNIQYF

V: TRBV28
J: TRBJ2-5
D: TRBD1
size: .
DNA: TGTGCCAGCAGTTTTTTATTACGGACAGGGGCCGGACGAGGGACCCAGTACTTC
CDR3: CASSFLLRTGAGRGTQYF

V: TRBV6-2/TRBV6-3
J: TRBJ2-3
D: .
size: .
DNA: TGTGCCAGCAGTTACTCGAAGGCGGGAGATACGCAGTATTTT
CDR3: CASSYSKAGDTQYF

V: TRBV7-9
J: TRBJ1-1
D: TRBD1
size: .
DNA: TGTGCCAGCAGCCTTGACAGGGGTTGGACTGAAGCTTTCTTT
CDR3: CASSLDRGWTEAFF

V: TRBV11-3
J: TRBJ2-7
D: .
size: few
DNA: TGTGCCAGCAGCTCGGACAGTATACTCTCCTACGAGCAGTACTTC
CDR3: CASSSDSILSYEQYF

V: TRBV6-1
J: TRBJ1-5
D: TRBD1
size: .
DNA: TGTGCCAGCAGTGGAAATGGACAGGGGAGCGGTCAGCCCCAGCATTTT
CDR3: CASSGNGQGSGQPQHF

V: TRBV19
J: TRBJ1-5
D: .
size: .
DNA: TGTGCCAGTAGTATAGATTCGTATCAGCCCCAGCATTTT
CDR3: CASSIDSYQPQHF

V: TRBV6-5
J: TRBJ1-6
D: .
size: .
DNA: TGTGCCAGCAGTTACGATTGGGGGGGTAATTCACCCCTCCACTTT
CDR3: CASSYDWGGNSPLHF

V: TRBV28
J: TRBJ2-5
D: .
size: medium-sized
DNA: TGTGCCAGCAGTTTGGAGACCCAGTACTTC
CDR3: CASSLETQYF

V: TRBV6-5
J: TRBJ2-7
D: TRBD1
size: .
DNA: TGTGCCAGCAGTTACTCGGGACAGGGAGCCTACGAGCAGTACTTC
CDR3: CASSYSGQGAYEQYF

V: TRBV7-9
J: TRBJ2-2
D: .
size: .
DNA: TGTGCCAGCAGCCCCCAGCCGAACACCGGGGAGCTGTTTTTT
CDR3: CASSPQPNTGELFF

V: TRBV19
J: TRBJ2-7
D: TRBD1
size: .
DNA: TGTGCCAGTAGTATAGATCTTTGGACAGGCTACGAGCAGTACTTC
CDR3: CASSIDLWTGYEQYF

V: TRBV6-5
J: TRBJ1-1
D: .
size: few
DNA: TGTGCCAGCAGTTACGGGGCAGGAGGGAACACTGAAGCTTTCTTT
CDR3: CASSYGAGGNTEAFF

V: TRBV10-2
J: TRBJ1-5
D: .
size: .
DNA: TGCGCCAGCAGTGAAGCGGGGGGAGATGGGCCCCAGCATTTT
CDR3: CASSEAGGDGPQHF

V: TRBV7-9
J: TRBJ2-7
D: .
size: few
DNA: TGTGCCAGCAGCCGGGACCTTTACGAGCAGTACTTC
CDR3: CASSRDLYEQYF

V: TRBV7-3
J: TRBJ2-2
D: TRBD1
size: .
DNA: TGTGCCAGCAGCCCGAACACAGGGGTGGAGCTGTTTTTT
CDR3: CASSPNTGVELFF

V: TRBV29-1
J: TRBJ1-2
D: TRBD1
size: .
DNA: TGCAGCGTTGAGAACAGGGGGTTCGGTGGCTACACCTTC
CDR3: CSVENRGFGGYTF

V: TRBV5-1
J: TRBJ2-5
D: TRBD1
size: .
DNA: TGCGCCAGCAGCTTGGAGGACAGGAGTTGGGAGACCCAGTACTTC
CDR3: CASSLEDRSWETQYF

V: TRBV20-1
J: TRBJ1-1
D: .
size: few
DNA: TGCAGTGCATCCCCTCCGGGGCCCTCCTGGCCTGAAGCTTTCTTT
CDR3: CSASPPGPSWPEAFF

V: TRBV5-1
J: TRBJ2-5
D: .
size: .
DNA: TGCGCCAGCAGCTTTGATGTCCCCGGGGAGACCCAGTACTTC
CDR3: CASSFDVPGETQYF

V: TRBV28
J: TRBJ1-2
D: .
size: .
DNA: TGTGCCAGCAGTTTAATGGCTAACTATGGCTACACCTTC
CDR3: CASSLMANYGYTF

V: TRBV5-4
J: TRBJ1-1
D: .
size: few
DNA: TGTGCCAGCAGCCCCGGAGGAGCAGGAGGGCACACTGAAGCTTTCTTT
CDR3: CASSPGGAGGHTEAFF

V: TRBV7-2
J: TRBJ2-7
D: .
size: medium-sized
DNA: TGTGCCAGCAGCTTAGTTCCGGAGTACGAGCAGTACTTC
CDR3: CASSLVPEYEQYF

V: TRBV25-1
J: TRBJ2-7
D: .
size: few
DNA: TGTGCCAGCAGTAGCAGGGTTGAGTCCTACGAGCAGTACTTC
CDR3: CASSSRVESYEQYF

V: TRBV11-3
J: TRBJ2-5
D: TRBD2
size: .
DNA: TGTGCCAGCAGCTTAGGAATAGCGGGAGGTGCCCAAGAGACCCAGTACTTC
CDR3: CASSLGIAGGAQETQYF